This TCR beta chain was retrieved from a study of OX40 agonist ivuxolimab in advanced cancers. The CDR3 has 16 residues. The germline V gene has CDR1 KGHSH and CDR2 LQKENI. Trimming removed 0 bases at V and 4 bases at J, with 15 bases between. Using immunoSEQ multiplex PCR, the repertoire was profiled, and TCRdb retains in-frame clones only, with some absent. The table has just under 100,000 clones, roughly 95% seen once; the top ten hold around 0.18%. This sequence originates from an adult with an advanced solid tumor such as melanoma, head and neck, liver or kidney cancer. The chain has TRBV18 and TRBJ1-2; D is ambiguous. Here the sequenced sample was CD4+ or CD8+ T cells sorted from blood, taken in a trial of the OX40 agonist ivuxolimab. The CDR3 DNA follows: TGTGCCAGCTCACCACCGTCTGTTTCTGCGAGCTATGGCTACACCTTC. Amino acid sequence: CASSPPSVSASYGYTF.